The rows below give T cell receptor beta chains drawn from one sample of a study of vaccination effects on CD4 cells after COVID-19. Data came from immunoSEQ multiplex PCR; TCRdb stores just in-frame clones and leaves some out. The sample yields 14,000 or so clones, roughly 75% seen once. Antigen specificity for these receptors is unknown. Material: CD4+ T cells from PBMCs cultured with SARS-CoV-2 spike peptides, obtained after COVID-19 vaccination. The receptors come from a human donor who had a prior SARS-CoV-2 infection. The CDR3 runs from the conserved cysteine through the conserved F or W. The D gene is left open where the match is weak. Clone size, where shown, is once, few, many, or a class for clones that have expanded.

v_call	j_call	clone_size	d_call	cdr3_aa	cdr3_nt
TRBV15	TRBJ2-2	NA	TRBD2	CATSPQRGWAGELFF	TGTGCCACCAGTCCCCAGCGGGGCTGGGCCGGGGAGCTGTTTTTT
TRBV5-1	TRBJ2-7	NA	TRBD1	CASSPGTGLYEQYF	TGCGCCAGCAGCCCCGGGACAGGCCTATACGAGCAGTACTTC
TRBV7-2	TRBJ2-2	NA	NA	CASSQVGPSVTGELFF	TGTGCCAGCAGCCAAGTGGGGCCCTCAGTCACCGGGGAGCTGTTTTTT
TRBV30	TRBJ1-3	NA	NA	CAWSAIRTSGSSGNTIYF	TGTGCCTGGAGTGCGATCCGTACGTCTGGAAGCTCTGGAAACACCATATATTTT
TRBV15	TRBJ2-3	NA	TRBD2	CATSRSGLAGGSTDTQYF	TGTGCCACCAGCCGGTCCGGGTTAGCGGGAGGGAGCACAGATACGCAGTATTTT
TRBV5-4	TRBJ2-7	NA	NA	CASSPPPPFYEQYF	TGTGCCAGCAGCCCCCCCCCGCCCTTCTACGAGCAGTACTTC
TRBV7-3	TRBJ1-6	few	NA	CASSLMGGSYNSPLHF	TGTGCCAGCAGCTTAATGGGGGGCTCCTATAATTCACCCCTCCACTTT
TRBV18	TRBJ2-5	NA	NA	CASSPPAGGGQETQYF	TGTGCCAGCTCACCACCTGCAGGGGGGGGACAAGAGACCCAGTACTTC
TRBV6-4	TRBJ2-1	NA	TRBD2	CASSPRGGSYNEQFF	TGTGCCAGCAGTCCCCGGGGGGGCTCCTACAATGAGCAGTTCTTC
TRBV30	TRBJ1-3	NA	NA	CAWRRGRTQSGGNTIYF	TGTGCCTGGAGACGGGGCCGGACCCAAAGTGGGGGAAACACCATATATTTT
TRBV7-9	TRBJ1-2	few	NA	CASSALRVVNYGYTF	TGTGCCAGCAGCGCCCTCCGGGTCGTGAACTATGGCTACACCTTC
TRBV14	TRBJ1-3	NA	NA	CASSQVPPPSGNTIYF	TGTGCCAGCAGCCAAGTGCCCCCCCCCTCTGGAAACACCATATATTTT
TRBV6-5	TRBJ1-3	NA	NA	CASSRRVNSGNTIYF	TGTGCCAGCAGCCGCAGGGTCAACTCTGGAAACACCATATATTTT
TRBV7-9	TRBJ1-3	NA	NA	CASSFLSIGNTIYF	TGTGCCAGCAGCTTTCTCTCCATCGGAAACACCATATATTTT
TRBV6-5	TRBJ2-1	NA	NA	CASSQDSSYNEQFF	TGTGCCAGCAGCCAGGACAGCTCCTACAATGAGCAGTTCTTC
TRBV5-8	TRBJ1-5	few	TRBD1	CASSAVDRGNQPQHF	TGTGCCAGCAGCGCCGTTGACAGGGGGAATCAGCCCCAGCATTTT
TRBV3-1/TRBV3-2	TRBJ2-3	NA	TRBD2	CASSQRGGTDTQYF	TGTGCCAGCAGCCAGCGGGGGGGCACAGATACGCAGTATTTT
TRBV6-6	TRBJ2-5	NA	NA	CASSPRETQYF	TGTGCCAGCAGTCCTCGAGAGACCCAGTACTTC
TRBV15	TRBJ1-4	NA	TRBD1	CATSRSRQGASEKLFF	TGTGCCACCAGCAGATCGCGACAGGGGGCTAGCGAAAAACTGTTTTTT
TRBV18	TRBJ2-3	NA	TRBD2	CASSPALTSGGTDTQYF	TGTGCCAGCTCACCAGCCCTTACTAGCGGGGGCACAGATACGCAGTATTTT
TRBV18	TRBJ2-7	NA	TRBD2	CASSRGSSYEQYF	TGTGCCAGCTCACGCGGGAGCTCCTACGAGCAGTACTTC
TRBV6-5	TRBJ2-7	NA	NA	CASRLLALSSYEQYF	TGTGCCAGCAGATTACTAGCCCTCAGCTCCTACGAGCAGTACTTC
TRBV7-8	TRBJ2-5	NA	NA	CASSTRAPQWAQYF	TGTGCCAGCAGTACTCGCGCCCCACAGTGGGCCCAGTACTTC
TRBV2	TRBJ2-5	NA	NA	CASTGESETQYF	TGTGCCAGCACGGGGGAATCAGAGACCCAGTACTTC
TRBV4-1	TRBJ2-1	once	NA	CASSQDLAGTSEQFF	TGCGCCAGCAGCCAAGATCTTGCGGGAACGAGTGAGCAGTTCTTC
TRBV7-9	TRBJ1-3	NA	NA	CASSPGATGNTIYF	TGTGCCAGCAGCCCCGGGGCTACTGGAAACACCATATATTTT
TRBV14	TRBJ2-1	NA	NA	CASSSRGPSNSEQFF	TGTGCCAGCAGCTCGCGGGGGCCGTCCAATAGTGAGCAGTTCTTC
TRBV19	TRBJ1-5	NA	NA	CATSGGAGSKLPQHF	TGTGCCACCAGTGGCGGCGCGGGGTCCAAATTGCCCCAGCATTTT
TRBV29-1	TRBJ1-2	once	TRBD1	CSARSPGTGTERYGYTF	TGCAGCGCGCGTAGTCCCGGGACAGGGACGGAGCGCTATGGCTACACCTTC
TRBV4-1	TRBJ1-6	NA	NA	CASSQEQGGSPLHF	TGCGCCAGCAGCCAAGAACAGGGTGGTTCACCCCTCCACTTT
TRBV18	TRBJ1-2	NA	NA	CASSPQGGGYGYTF	TGTGCCAGCTCACCACAGGGGGGAGGCTATGGCTACACCTTC
TRBV3-1/TRBV3-2	TRBJ2-5	NA	NA	CASSQEGLLTQYF	TGTGCCAGCAGCCAGGAGGGGCTCTTGACCCAGTACTTC
TRBV11-3	TRBJ2-3	NA	TRBD2	CASSLVAGASDTQYF	TGTGCCAGCAGCTTAGTAGCGGGAGCTTCGGATACGCAGTATTTT
TRBV2	TRBJ1-1	NA	NA	CASSDVVHVANTEAFF	TGTGCCAGCAGTGATGTGGTCCACGTAGCGAACACTGAAGCTTTCTTT
TRBV7-2	TRBJ1-2	once	TRBD1	CASSPDRQSYGYTF	TGTGCCAGCAGCCCGGACAGGCAGTCCTATGGCTACACCTTC
TRBV12-5	TRBJ2-5	NA	NA	CASGLAGVETQYF	TGTGCTAGTGGTTTGGCGGGCGTTGAGACCCAGTACTTC
TRBV28	TRBJ2-1	NA	TRBD2	CATGTSGISYNEQFF	TGTGCCACCGGGACTAGCGGGATCTCCTACAATGAGCAGTTCTTC
TRBV20-1	TRBJ2-5	NA	NA	CSARGGETQYF	TGCAGTGCTCGGGGCGGAGAGACCCAGTACTTC
TRBV5-4	TRBJ1-1	NA	NA	CASSLVGRPSTEAFF	TGTGCCAGCAGCTTGGTAGGTAGACCAAGCACTGAAGCTTTCTTT
TRBV5-4	TRBJ1-2	few	TRBD1	CASSLRDSYGYTF	TGTGCCAGCAGCTTGAGGGACAGCTATGGCTACACCTTC
TRBV14	TRBJ2-2	NA	NA	CASSQVVLRVGVFTGELFF	TGTGCCAGCAGCCAAGTGGTATTGAGGGTGGGGGTCTTCACCGGGGAGCTGTTTTTT